The clone carrying this T cell receptor beta chain was seen just once. Antigen unknown. TCR beta VDJ and CDR3 profiling used genomic DNA as template. TCRdb called the reads again in MiXCR, with one record for every CDR3 protein. This table has approximately 170,000 distinct CDR3 sequences, 55% to 75% appearing once. This entry comes from a study of CD8+CD57+ T cells in acquired aplastic anemia. Overall study: Mean read depth for CD4+ cells from healthy donors was 9 million to 13 million. Study findings and constraints: Between patients and controls, CD8+ Simpson's diversity did not vary significantly. Overlap between patients and controls comprised roughly 30 CD8+ CDR3 sequences.

The V end was cut by 5 bases, the J end by 1 base, with 18 bases between. This CDR3 contains 16 residues. Germline V gene data show CDR1 as SGHDN and CDR2 as FVKESK. The TCR sequence derives from a human donor in good health. The chain couples TRBV14 to TRBJ2-7; perhaps TRBD2 as D (6 bases). What was sequenced was sorted CD4+, CD8+, or CD8+CD57+ T cells (not recorded which) from PBMCs. The CDR3 reads CASSAGRLGRSYEQYF. CDR3 bases: TGTGCCAGCAGCGCCGGGAGACTCGGTCGGTCCTACGAGCAGTACTTC.